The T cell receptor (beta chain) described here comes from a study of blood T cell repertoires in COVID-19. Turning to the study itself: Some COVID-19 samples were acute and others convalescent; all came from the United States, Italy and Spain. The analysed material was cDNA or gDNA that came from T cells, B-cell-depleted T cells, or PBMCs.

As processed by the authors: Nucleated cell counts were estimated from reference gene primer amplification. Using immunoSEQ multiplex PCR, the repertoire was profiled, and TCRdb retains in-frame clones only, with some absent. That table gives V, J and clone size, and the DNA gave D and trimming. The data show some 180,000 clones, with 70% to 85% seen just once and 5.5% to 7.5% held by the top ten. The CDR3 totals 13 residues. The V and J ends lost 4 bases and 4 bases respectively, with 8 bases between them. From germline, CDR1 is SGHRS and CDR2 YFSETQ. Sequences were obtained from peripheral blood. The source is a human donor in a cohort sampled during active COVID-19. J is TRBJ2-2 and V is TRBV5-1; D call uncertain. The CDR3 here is CASSLGGTGELFF. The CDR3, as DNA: TGCGCCAGCAGCCTGGGCGGCACCGGGGAGCTGTTTTTT.